These T cell receptor beta chains were read from a single sample in a study of blood T cell repertoires in COVID-19. The protocol was immunoSEQ multiplex PCR, while the TCRdb copy is restricted to in-frame clones and leaves out a portion. This table has under 350,000 clones, roughly 85% appearing once. Sequencing was performed on PBMCs or T cells enriched from blood (not recorded which). These receptors all come from a woman in her thirties or forties with acute COVID-19. Each CDR3 is given with its conserved first and last residue. D genes are given only for firm matches. A clone size is listed for some rows: how often the clone was seen (once, few, many), or a class if it is expanded.

TRBJ2-6 . TRBV19 . CASSAAGLPSGANVLTF TGTGCCAGTAGTGCGGCGGGGCTCCCCTCTGGGGCCAACGTCCTGACTTTC
TRBJ2-7 . TRBV5-1 . CASSLGTYEQYF TGCGCCAGCAGCTTGGGTACATACGAGCAGTACTTC
TRBJ2-5 . TRBV5-4 TRBD2 CATKGPGTSGLRQETQYF TGTGCCACCAAAGGGCCCGGGACTAGCGGGTTGCGCCAAGAGACCCAGTACTTC
TRBJ2-7 . TRBV27 TRBD2 CASRGGTSGSHEQYF TGTGCCAGCAGGGGAGGGACTAGCGGGAGTCACGAGCAGTACTTC
TRBJ2-2 . TRBV7-6 . CASSLRGTHTGELFF TGTGCCAGCAGCTTACGTGGGACACACACCGGGGAGCTGTTTTTT
TRBJ1-3 . TRBV3-1/TRBV3-2 TRBD1 CASSQDLAGGSGNTIYF TGTGCCAGCAGCCAAGATCTAGCAGGGGGCTCTGGAAACACCATATATTTT
TRBJ2-1 . TRBV28 TRBD1 CASGIQGAPHNEQFF TGTGCCAGCGGAATACAGGGGGCGCCGCACAATGAGCAGTTCTTC
TRBJ1-1 few TRBV2 TRBD1 CASSVSDRGPIQNTEAFF TGTGCCAGCAGTGTGTCGGACAGGGGGCCTATTCAGAACACTGAAGCTTTCTTT
TRBJ2-1 . TRBV11-3 TRBD2 CASSLLAGGNNEQFF TGTGCCAGCAGCTTACTAGCGGGAGGTAACAATGAGCAGTTCTTC
TRBJ1-1 . TRBV7-6 TRBD1 CASSKVDRAGRAEAFF TGTGCCAGCAGCAAGGTAGACAGGGCGGGACGGGCTGAAGCTTTCTTT
TRBJ2-5 . TRBV4-3 TRBD2 CASSRTRGGQETQYF TGCGCCAGCAGCCGTACACGGGGGGGACAAGAGACCCAGTACTTC
TRBJ2-5 . TRBV4-1 TRBD2 CASSRGAGSGGVETQYF TGCGCCAGCAGCCGAGGGGCGGGTAGCGGGGGTGTTGAGACCCAGTACTTC
TRBJ2-7 . TRBV3-1/TRBV3-2 . CASSQVPGATYEQYF TGTGCCAGCAGCCAAGTCCCAGGGGCTACCTACGAGCAGTACTTC
TRBJ2-1 . TRBV10-3 . CAISRWAGESQGEQFF TGTGCCATCAGTAGGTGGGCCGGGGAGTCACAAGGTGAGCAGTTCTTC
TRBJ2-3 . TRBV5-1 TRBD1 CASSLPGQDTQYF TGCGCCAGCAGCTTGCCGGGACAGGATACGCAGTATTTT